The present T cell receptor (beta chain) was sequenced within a study of blood T cells in healthy people across ages. The ends were cut back, 8 bases at V and 5 bases at J, with 17 bases in the middle. The germline gives CDR1 SGHRS, CDR2 YFSETQ. The CDR3 consists of 14 residues. A J-beta primer mix and a sample-barcoded 5' primer were used in a second PCR of roughly 6 to 11 cycles. CDR3-containing paired-end reads numbered at least 2.5 million in each sample. TCRdb reprocessed the 5' RACE reads with MiXCR, giving one entry per CDR3 protein. This sample has about 570,000 distinct CDR3 sequences, with roughly a quarter found just once.

The chain employs TRBV5-1 and TRBJ2-1; D is undetermined. The sample taken for sequencing was blood. The sequence came from a woman in her 70s in good health. CDR3 amino acids: CASPNGRLHNEQFF. Here the CDR3 DNA reads TGCGCCAGTCCCAATGGGCGGCTCCACAATGAGCAGTTCTTC.